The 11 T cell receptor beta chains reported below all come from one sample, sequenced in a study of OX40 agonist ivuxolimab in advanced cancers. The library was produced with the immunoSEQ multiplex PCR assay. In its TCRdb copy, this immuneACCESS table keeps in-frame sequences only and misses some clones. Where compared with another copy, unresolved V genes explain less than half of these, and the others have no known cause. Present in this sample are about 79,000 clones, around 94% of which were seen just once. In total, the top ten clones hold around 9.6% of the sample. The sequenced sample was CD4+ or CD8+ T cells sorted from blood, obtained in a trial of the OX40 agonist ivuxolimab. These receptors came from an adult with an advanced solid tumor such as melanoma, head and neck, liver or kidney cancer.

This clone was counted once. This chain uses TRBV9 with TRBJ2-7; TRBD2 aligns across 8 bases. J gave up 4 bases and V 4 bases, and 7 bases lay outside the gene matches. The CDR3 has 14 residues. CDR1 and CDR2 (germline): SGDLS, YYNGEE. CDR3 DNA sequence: TGTGCCAGCAGCCGCCGGGAGGGATTTTACGAGCAGTACTTC. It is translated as CASSRREGFYEQYF.

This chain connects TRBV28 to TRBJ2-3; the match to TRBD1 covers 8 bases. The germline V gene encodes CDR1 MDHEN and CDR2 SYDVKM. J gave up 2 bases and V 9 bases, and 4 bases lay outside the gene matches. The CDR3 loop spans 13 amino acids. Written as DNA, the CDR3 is TGTGCCAGTGCGGGACAGGTCACAGATACGCAGTATTTT. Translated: CASAGQVTDTQYF.

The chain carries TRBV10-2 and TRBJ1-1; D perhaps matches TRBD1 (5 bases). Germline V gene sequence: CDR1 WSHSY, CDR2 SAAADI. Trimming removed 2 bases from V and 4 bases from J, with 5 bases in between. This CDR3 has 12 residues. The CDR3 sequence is CASSERGTEAFF. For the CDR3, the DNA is TGCGCCAGCAGTGAGAGGGGCACTGAAGCTTTCTTT.

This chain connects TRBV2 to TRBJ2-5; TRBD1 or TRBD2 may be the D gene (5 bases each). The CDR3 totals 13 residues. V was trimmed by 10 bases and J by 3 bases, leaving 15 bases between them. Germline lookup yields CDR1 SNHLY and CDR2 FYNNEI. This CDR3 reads CATEGDREETQYF. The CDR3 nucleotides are TGTGCCACCGAAGGGGACCGGGAAGAGACCCAGTACTTC.

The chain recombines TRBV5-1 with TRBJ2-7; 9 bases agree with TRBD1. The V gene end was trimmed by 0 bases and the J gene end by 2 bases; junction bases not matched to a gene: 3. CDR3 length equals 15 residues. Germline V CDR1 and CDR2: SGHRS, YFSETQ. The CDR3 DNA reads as TGCGCCAGCAGCTTGGATACAGGGGGCACCTACGAGCAGTACTTC. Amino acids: CASSLDTGGTYEQYF.

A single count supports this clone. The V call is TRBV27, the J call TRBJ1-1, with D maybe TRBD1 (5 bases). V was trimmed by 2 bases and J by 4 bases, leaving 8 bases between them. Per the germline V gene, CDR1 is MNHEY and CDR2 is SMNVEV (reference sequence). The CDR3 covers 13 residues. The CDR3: CASSLGGGTEAFF. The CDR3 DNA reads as TGTGCCAGCAGTTTAGGGGGGGGCACTGAAGCTTTCTTT.

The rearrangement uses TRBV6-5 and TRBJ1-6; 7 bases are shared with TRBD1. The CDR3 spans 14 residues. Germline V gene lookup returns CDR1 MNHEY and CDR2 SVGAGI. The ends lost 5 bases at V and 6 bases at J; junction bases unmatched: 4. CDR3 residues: CASSPTGVNSPLHF. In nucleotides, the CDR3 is TGTGCCAGCAGTCCAACAGGGGTTAATTCACCCCTCCACTTT.

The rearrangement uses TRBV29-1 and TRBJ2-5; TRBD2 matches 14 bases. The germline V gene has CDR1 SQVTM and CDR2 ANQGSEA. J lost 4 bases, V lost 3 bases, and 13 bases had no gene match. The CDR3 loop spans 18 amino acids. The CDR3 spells CSVDGTSGSSFVGETQYF. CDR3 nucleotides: TGCAGCGTTGATGGGACTAGCGGGAGTTCATTCGTCGGAGAGACCCAGTACTTC.

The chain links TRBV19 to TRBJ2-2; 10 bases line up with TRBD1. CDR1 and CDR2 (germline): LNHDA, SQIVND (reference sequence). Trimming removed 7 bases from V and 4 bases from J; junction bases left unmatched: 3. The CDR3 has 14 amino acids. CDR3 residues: CASKRDRGTGELFF. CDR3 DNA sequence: TGTGCCAGTAAAAGGGACAGGGGCACCGGGGAGCTGTTTTTT.

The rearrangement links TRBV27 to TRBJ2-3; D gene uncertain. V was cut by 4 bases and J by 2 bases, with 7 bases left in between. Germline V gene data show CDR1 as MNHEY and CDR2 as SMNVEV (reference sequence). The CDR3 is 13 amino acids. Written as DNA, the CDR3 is TGTGCCAGCAGTTATTTTCTCACAGATACGCAGTATTTT. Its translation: CASSYFLTDTQYF.

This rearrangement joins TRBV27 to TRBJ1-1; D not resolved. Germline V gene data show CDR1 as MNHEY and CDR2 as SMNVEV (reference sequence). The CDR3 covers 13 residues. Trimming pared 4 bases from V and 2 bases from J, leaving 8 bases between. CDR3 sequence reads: CASSWGPNTEAFF. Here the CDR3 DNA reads TGTGCCAGCAGTTGGGGTCCTAACACTGAAGCTTTCTTT.